This entry is about one T cell receptor beta chain. It was with a sample-barcoded 5' primer and a J-beta primer mix that a second PCR of roughly 7 to 11 cycles was run. TCRdb reprocessed the 5' RACE reads with MiXCR, giving one entry per CDR3 protein. The table lists hundreds of thousands of distinct CDR3 sequences, approximately 50% of them singletons. This specimen comes from a study of blood T cells in healthy people across ages. Material: blood. The clonotype originates from a man aged 55 to 70 in good health.

In nucleotides, the CDR3 is TGTGCCAGCAGCCAGGACAGGGTGCATGAGCAGTTCTTC. This sequence encodes CASSQDRVHEQFF. The chain recombines TRBV3-1 with TRBJ2-1, with 8 nucleotides matching TRBD1. Germline CDR1 is LGHDT and CDR2 is YNNKEL (reference sequence). Trimming cost V 3 bases and J 8 bases; bases outside gene matches: 3. The CDR3 contains 13 residues.